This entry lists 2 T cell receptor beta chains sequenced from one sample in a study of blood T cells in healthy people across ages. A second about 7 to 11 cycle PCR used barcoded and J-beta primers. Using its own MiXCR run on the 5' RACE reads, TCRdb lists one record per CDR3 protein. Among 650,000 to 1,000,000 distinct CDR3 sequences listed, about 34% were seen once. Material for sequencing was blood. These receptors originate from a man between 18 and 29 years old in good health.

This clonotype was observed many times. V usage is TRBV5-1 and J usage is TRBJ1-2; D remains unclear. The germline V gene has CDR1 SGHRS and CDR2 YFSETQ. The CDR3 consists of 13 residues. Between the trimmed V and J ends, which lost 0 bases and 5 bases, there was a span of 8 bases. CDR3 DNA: TGCGCCAGCAGCTTGGAGGCTGTTTATGGCTACACCTTC. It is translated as CASSLEAVYGYTF. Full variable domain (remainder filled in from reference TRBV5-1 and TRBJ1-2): KAGVTQTPRYLIKTRGQQVTLSCSPISGHRSVSWYQQTPGQGLQFLFEYFSETQRNKGNFPGRFSGRQFSNSRSEMNVSTLELGDSALYLCASSLEAVYGYTFGSGTRLTVV.

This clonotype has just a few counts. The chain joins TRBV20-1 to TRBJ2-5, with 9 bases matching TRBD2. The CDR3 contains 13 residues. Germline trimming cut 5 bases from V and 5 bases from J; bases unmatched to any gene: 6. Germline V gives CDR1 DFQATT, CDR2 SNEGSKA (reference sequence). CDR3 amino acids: CSASASGTETQYF. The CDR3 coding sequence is TGCAGTGCTTCGGCTAGCGGGACTGAGACCCAGTACTTC.